The sequence of this T cell receptor (beta chain) was determined in a study of cytomegalovirus exposure and HLA in healthy donors. Every donor was a healthy person donating bone marrow. Concerning this clone itself: Its matching antigen is unknown.

Points from the study as a whole: Specificity for CMV antigens was confirmed in vitro for three of the CMV-associated chains. HLA allele associations emerged for 15,000 to 20,000 TCR beta sequences in a later analysis, at 0.05 false discovery rate. Cytomegalovirus-associated TCR beta chains were listed, numbering approximately 150.

The CDR3 totals 16 residues. V was shortened by 3 bases and J by 2 bases, with 13 bases between the two germline ends. Germline V lookup: CDR1 MNHNS, CDR2 SASEGT. The primer mix had 60 Vbeta and 13 Jbeta primers. TCRdb's table, derived via immunoSEQ multiplex PCR, lists solely in-frame clones and lacks some. The table has about 250,000 clones, 72% seen once. The origin of this receptor is a female donor in good health and CMV-seronegative. Sample: PBMCs. The chain has TRBV6-1 and TRBJ2-2; D unclear. The CDR3 reads CASSDLRTKNTGELFF. Here the CDR3 DNA reads TGTGCCAGCAGTGATCTCCGAACAAAAAACACCGGGGAGCTGTTTTTT.